The 2 T cell receptor beta chains below come from one sample, sequenced in a study of cytomegalovirus exposure and HLA in healthy donors. Only in-frame clones appear in the TCRdb table, and some are missing; sequencing was by immunoSEQ multiplex PCR. The sample lists fewer than 60,000 clones; 93% were seen once. The material sequenced was PBMCs. The receptor source for this set is a woman under 30 in good health and CMV-seropositive.

The genes are TRBV6-5 and TRBJ2-7, with 7 bases that match TRBD1. V lost 5 bases to trimming and J lost 0 bases; unmatched junction nucleotides: 7. This CDR3 comprises 15 residues. CDR1 and CDR2 (germline): MNHEY, SVGAGI. CDR3 in amino acids: CASSGTGVPSYEQYF. The CDR3 DNA is TGTGCCAGCAGTGGTACAGGGGTCCCCTCCTACGAGCAGTACTTC.

The J gene is TRBJ1-1, the V gene TRBV7-6, with a tentative D call TRBD1 (6 bases). In germline, CDR1 is SGHVS, CDR2 FNYEAQ. The length of the CDR3 is 15 residues. V lost 2 bases, J lost 3 bases, and 13 bases lay in between. In DNA, the CDR3 is TGTGCCAGCAGCTTATACACAGGGAGGGACACTGAAGCTTTCTTT. This codes for CASSLYTGRDTEAFF.